This TCR beta chain originates from a study of blood T cell repertoires in COVID-19. Study details: The origin of the acute and convalescent COVID-19 samples was the United States, Italy and Spain. T cells, B-cell-depleted T cells, or PBMCs supplied cDNA or gDNA.

From germline, CDR1 is SGHDT and CDR2 YYEEEE. V was shortened by 0 bases and J by 4 bases, with 10 bases between the two germline ends. This CDR3 contains 14 residues. Authors' methods: It was from reference gene primer amplification that nucleated cell counts were estimated. Assay: immunoSEQ multiplex PCR; the TCRdb copy retains only in-frame clones and omits some. The DNA was the basis for D and trimming; V, J and clone size are from that table. Here the sample spans 95,000 to 110,000 clones, roughly 87% being singletons. The sample comprised peripheral blood. The sequence came from a woman aged 80 or over in a cohort sampled during active COVID-19. The V and J genes are TRBV5-6 and TRBJ1-2, with D unresolved. The CDR3 spells CASSLGAGIYGYTF. CDR3 DNA: TGTGCCAGCAGCTTGGGGGCAGGAATCTATGGCTACACCTTC.